This T cell receptor beta chain was profiled in a study of Graves' ophthalmopathy and Graves' hyperthyroidism (dated by TCRdb to between 2018 and 2020). A note on the overall study: Peripheral blood samples were taken at the time of initial diagnosis, before any treatment was given. TCR beta repertoire signatures were used to distinguish Graves' ophthalmopathy from Graves' hyperthyroidism and to predict progression to ophthalmopathy. In total, 135 blood samples were TCR-sequenced: fewer than 50 ophthalmopathy, under 80 hyperthyroidism and about 17 hyperthyroidism-to-ophthalmopathy patients. To explore V-J signatures that separate ophthalmopathy from hyperthyroidism, a discovery set of about a hundred patients was enrolled, consisting of approximately 45 with ophthalmopathy and roughly 57 with stable hyperthyroidism. The independent validation cohort included under 20 hyperthyroidism patients plus 17 patients who later progressed from hyperthyroidism to ophthalmopathy. In several hyperthyroidism patients, the T-cell repertoire of thyroid tissue was compared with the T-cell repertoire of blood. Following sampling, methimazole starting at 30 mg daily was administered to hyperthyroidism patients, and high-dose intravenous methylprednisolone was administered to ophthalmopathy patients.

This clonotype was counted many times. Its antigen has not been determined. No qualities accompany the bases; no much larger clone lies one base away. From a lookup of the germline V gene (reference sequence), CDR1 and CDR2 are SEHNR and FQNEAQ. The CDR3 goes from the cysteine to the phenylalanine over 14 residues. The kept DNA is CDR3 alone, 42 bases in frame from the first base. V lost 1 base and J lost 5 bases; the stretch between them is 12 bases long. The study at large found these results: In validation, the model predicted ophthalmopathy progression with about 71% sensitivity and about 77% specificity; more than ten predicted patients were CT-confirmed with GO in a median of roughly 6.8 months. Sample size was not statistically predetermined, and group allocation was not concealed from the investigators. Among expanded thyroid clonotypes with frequency above 0.001, most also showed up in blood, which suggests that blood repertoires may reflect the thyroid immune response. The 13-signature model separated ophthalmopathy from stable hyperthyroidism with 87.88% sensitivity and roughly 84% specificity in cross-validation, and 80%/75% in the test set.

TCR beta CDR3 regions were amplified from RNA transcripts for repertoire sequencing. The first round was an RT-PCR using HTBI primers with the Qiagen OneStep RT-PCR kit, and this first round was followed by a second-round multiplex PCR, then size selection and purification. Sequencing of the libraries was carried out on an Illumina HiSeq2000 in paired-end mode with 100 bp reads. The authors' analysis ran thus. Reads were processed with SOAPnuke, discarding reads with adapters, uncalled bases, mean Phred below 15, or no exact constant-primer or identifier match. High-quality paired reads were merged with COPE v1.2.5. Each unique nucleotide sequence was treated as a clonotype, and MiTCR v1.1 was used to align the clonotypes to the IMGT TRB V, D and J references. Analysis was restricted to V-J combinations with a frequency above 0.0001, which covered roughly 99% of repertoires. For each V-J combination, a TCR clonal expansion and chaos score was defined as the ratio of F50 clonal expansion to chaos observed in the TCRdist matrix. Features were reduced by Welch's t-statistics and random forest to over ten V-J combinations, which fed a naive Bayes classifier. The Morisita-Horn index was used to measure how similar the thyroid and blood repertoires were. Through fastp at Q25 and MiXCR, TCRdb rebuilt clones from the public reads, retaining in-frame beta chains. Here each entry gathers all rows of one CDR3 protein and keeps the most common genes and DNA. In this record, the V and J calls reflect TCRdb's handling and not the investigators' own analysis. The sample data list tens of thousands of distinct CDR3 sequences, and approximately 50% of these were observed just once. The ten biggest clones cover 4.5% to 5% of the sample.

The ophthalmopathy patients had moderately to severely active disease, with a Clinical Activity Score of 3 or higher, a NOSPECS grade of 4 or higher, and a disease duration of less than 3 months. Patients were excluded if they had other autoimmune diseases, uncontrolled infections, pregnancy or lactation. Diagnosis was based on clinical symptoms, serum thyroxine, TRAb, thyroid ultrasound and orbital computed tomography. Using Ficoll-Paque density gradient centrifugation, PBMCs were isolated from 9.5 to 10 ml of fresh peripheral blood. Total RNA was extracted using Trizol reagent, and RNA quality was checked on an Agilent 2100 Bioanalyzer.

This clonotype was sampled from an adult woman with Graves' ophthalmopathy. Recombination joined TRBV7-9 with TRBJ2-7; 5 matching bases give a weak D call of TRBD1. The sequenced sample consisted of peripheral blood. The encoded CDR3 is CASSLGAGYNEQYF. The DNA reads TGTGCCAGCAGCTTAGGGGCAGGGTATAACGAGCAGTACTTC.